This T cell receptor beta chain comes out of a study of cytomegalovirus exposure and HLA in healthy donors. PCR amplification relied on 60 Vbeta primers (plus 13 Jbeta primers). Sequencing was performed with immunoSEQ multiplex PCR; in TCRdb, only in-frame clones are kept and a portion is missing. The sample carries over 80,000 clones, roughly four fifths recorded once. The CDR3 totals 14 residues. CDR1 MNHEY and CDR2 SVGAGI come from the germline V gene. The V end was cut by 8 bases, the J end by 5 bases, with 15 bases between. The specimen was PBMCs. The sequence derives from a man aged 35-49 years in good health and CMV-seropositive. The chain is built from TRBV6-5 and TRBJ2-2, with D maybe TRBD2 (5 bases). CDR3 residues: CASREHGWTGELFF. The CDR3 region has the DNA TGTGCCAGCCGGGAACATGGTTGGACCGGGGAGCTGTTTTTT.